The T cell receptor beta chain described here comes from a study of blood T cell repertoires in COVID-19. For the study at large: T cells, B-cell-depleted T cells, or PBMCs supplied cDNA or gDNA.

This CDR3 is 14 amino acids long. Trimming cost V 2 bases and J 2 bases, with 4 bases left between them. Germline V gene data show CDR1 as ENHRY and CDR2 as SYGVKD. Authors' methods: Nucleated cell counts were estimated from reference gene primer amplification. The repertoire was sequenced with immunoSEQ multiplex PCR; TCRdb's copy has only in-frame clones and lacks some. V, J and clone size are taken as reported in that table, and D and trimming were inferred from the DNA itself. The table has 200,000 to 300,000 clones, 65% to 90% seen once; the top ten hold 2% to 2.5%. This chain joins TRBV10-3 and TRBJ2-6; D unclear. This clonotype was obtained from a man aged 40-49 years who had recovered from COVID-19. Sequenced input: peripheral blood. The CDR3 reads CAISEAPGANVLTF. CDR3 coding DNA: TGTGCCATCAGTGAGGCGCCTGGGGCCAACGTCCTGACTTTC.